A single sample gave rise to the 27 T cell receptor beta chains below, sequenced in a study of CD4 T cells in relation to SARS-CoV-2 and coronaviruses. For these receptors, no antigen is known. The table came from immunoSEQ multiplex PCR; TCRdb's copy has only in-frame clones and leaves some out. The profile shows 15,000 to 20,000 clones, 78% of them singletons. Before the COVID-19 pandemic, during about 2011-2019, CD4+ T cells were taken from unexposed donors. After 10 to 11 days of culture, CD4+ T cells were isolated. Sequencing was done on a sample of CD4+ T cells from PBMCs, cultured in vitro. All receptors come from a human donor in good health.

The chain joins TRBV27 to TRBJ1-5; D might be TRBD1 (6 bases). This CDR3 spans 13 amino acids. The V end lost 5 bases, the J end lost 6 bases, and 11 bases lay between the germline ends. In germline, CDR1 is MNHEY, CDR2 SMNVEV (reference sequence). The CDR3 DNA sequence: TGTGCCAGCAGTGTAGGGGGGGGTCAGCCCCAGCATTTT. Amino acid sequence: CASSVGGGQPQHF.

V and J are TRBV7-3 and TRBJ2-1; 8 nucleotides line up with TRBD2. The CDR3 has 15 amino acids. Per germline, CDR1 SGHTA and CDR2 FQGTGA. V trimming: 2 bases; J trimming: 4 bases; junction bases outside the gene matches: 4. The CDR3 DNA follows: TGTGCCAGCAGCTTAGATAGCGGGGCTTACAATGAGCAGTTCTTC. Amino acid sequence: CASSLDSGAYNEQFF. Full variable domain (remainder filled in from reference TRBV7-3 and TRBJ2-1): GAGVSQTPSNKVTEKGKYVELRCDPISGHTALYWYRQSLGQGPEFLIYFQGTGAADDSGLPNDRFFAVRPEGSVSTLKIQRTERGDSAVYLCASSLDSGAYNEQFFGPGTRLTVL.

The rearrangement uses TRBV18 and TRBJ1-5; no definite D call. The CDR3 spans 14 residues. Trimming stripped 3 bases from V and 9 bases from J, with 15 bases between. Looked up from germline, CDR1 is KGHSH and CDR2 is LQKENI. Here the CDR3 DNA reads TGTGCCAGCTCACCCGCTATACTGAGTTCGCCCCAGCATTTT. It codes for CASSPAILSSPQHF.

The J gene is TRBJ1-6, the V gene TRBV2, with TRBD1 matching over 9 bases. The CDR3 is made up of 12 amino acids. Losses at the gene ends were 9 bases for V and 11 bases for J; bases not matched to a gene: 5. Germline V gene sequence: CDR1 SNHLY, CDR2 FYNNEI. Here the CDR3 reads CASGQGSTPLHF. The CDR3 nucleotides read TGTGCCAGTGGACAGGGGTCCACACCCCTCCACTTT.

The rearrangement uses TRBV30 and TRBJ1-5; D uncertain. CDR3 size: 15 residues. Germline CDR1 reads GTSNPN; CDR2 reads SVGIG (reference sequence). V lost 1 base and J lost 0, with 10 bases in between. CDR3 amino acids: CAWSANEVSNQPQHF. Written as DNA, the CDR3 is TGTGCCTGGAGTGCGAATGAGGTTAGCAATCAGCCCCAGCATTTT.

The chain uses TRBV5-1 and TRBJ2-5; TRBD2 aligns across 7 bases. J lost 4 bases, V lost 4 bases, and 7 bases had no gene match. This CDR3 spans 14 amino acids. CDR1 is SGHRS and CDR2 is YFSETQ in the germline V gene. The CDR3 region is CASSPVGGVETQYF. The CDR3 DNA reads as TGCGCCAGCAGCCCTGTTGGGGGGGTAGAGACCCAGTACTTC.

This chain links TRBV24-1 with TRBJ2-7; D is undetermined. V lost 3 bases, J lost 5 bases, and 13 bases lay in between. The CDR3 covers 14 residues. Germline assignment: CDR1 KGHDR and CDR2 SFDVKD. Here the CDR3 reads CATSDPKDPHEQYF. As DNA, the CDR3 is TGTGCCACCAGTGATCCAAAGGACCCCCACGAGCAGTACTTC.

The chain couples TRBV6-6 to TRBJ2-7; 10 positions agree with TRBD1. V was clipped by 5 bases and J by 2 bases; unmatched bases: 6. This CDR3 contains 15 residues. Germline CDR1 reads MNHNY; CDR2 reads SVGAGI (reference sequence). The CDR3 DNA is TGTGCCAGCAGTCCCCCGGACAGGGGGACCTACGAGCAGTACTTC. The encoded protein is CASSPPDRGTYEQYF.

The J gene is TRBJ1-2, the V gene TRBV27; TRBD1 matches 7 bases. Looked up from germline, CDR1 is MNHEY and CDR2 is SMNVEV (reference sequence). CDR3 length equals 14 residues. With 3 bases clipped from V and 4 bases from J, the junction kept 5 bases outside the gene matches. This CDR3 is CASSLEGTAYGYTF. CDR3 sequence (DNA): TGTGCCAGCAGTTTGGAGGGGACAGCCTATGGCTACACCTTC.

This clone was recorded a few times. The V gene is TRBV13, the J gene TRBJ1-1, with 11 bases identical to TRBD1. Germline-derived CDR1 and CDR2 are PRHDT and FYEKMQ (reference sequence). The J segment lost 10 bases and the V segment lost 0 bases, leaving 7 bases of the junction unmatched. The CDR3 has 15 amino acids. The CDR3 sequence: CASSLGRDRGYGAFF. The CDR3 bases are TGTGCCAGCAGCTTAGGCCGGGACAGGGGGTACGGAGCTTTCTTT.

This chain links TRBV9 with TRBJ1-1; a possible D gene is TRBD1 (5 bases). Germline V gene sequence: CDR1 SGDLS, CDR2 YYNGEE. The CDR3 consists of 14 residues. V shed 9 bases and J shed 4 bases, with 19 bases lying between them. The CDR3 DNA sequence: TGTGCCACCAGTCCTGGGGGGAGTGGCACTGAAGCTTTCTTT. Its translation: CATSPGGSGTEAFF.

This chain connects TRBV15 to TRBJ2-7, with TRBD1 identical over 9 bases. The CDR3 covers 17 residues. CDR1 and CDR2 (germline): LNHNV, YYDKDF (reference sequence). Trimming took 0 bases from V and 7 from J; bases not matched to a gene: 13. CDR3: CATSRDRGQGLPSEQYF. The CDR3 nucleotides are TGTGCCACCAGCAGAGACAGGGGACAGGGTCTGCCGAGTGAGCAGTACTTC.

This chain connects TRBV18 to TRBJ2-1; a possible D gene is TRBD2 (5 bases). The CDR3 has 14 residues. Germline V gives CDR1 KGHSH, CDR2 LQKENI. The V end lost 0 bases, the J end lost 7 bases, and 10 bases lay between the germline ends. CDR3 residues: CASSPPGPGNEQFF. For the CDR3, the DNA is TGTGCCAGCTCACCACCAGGACCGGGGAATGAGCAGTTCTTC.

This clone has only one observation. This CDR3 is CASSTGRWGGYTF. CDR3 nucleotide sequence: TGTGCCAGCAGTACCGGAAGATGGGGTGGCTACACCTTC. This chain joins TRBV6-5 and TRBJ1-2; D is unclear. CDR1 MNHEY and CDR2 SVGAGI come from the germline V gene. The CDR3 consists of 13 residues. Trimming shortened V by 5 bases and J by 7 bases, and 14 bases separated the two germline ends.

The chain has TRBV3-1 (or the pseudogene TRBV3-2) and TRBJ2-5; 15 positions match TRBD2. Germline V gene data show CDR1 as LGHDT and CDR2 as YNNKEL (reference sequence). V dropped 0 bases and J dropped 5; count of bases not matched to a gene: 4. The CDR3 extends over 17 amino acids. The CDR3 sequence is CASSQERTSGRGETQYF. CDR3 DNA: TGTGCCAGCAGCCAAGAAAGGACTAGCGGGAGGGGGGAGACCCAGTACTTC.

The chain joins TRBV12-3 or TRBV12-4 to TRBJ2-1, with D hard to call. Trimming removed 5 bases at V and 9 bases at J, with 14 bases between. This CDR3 region has 13 residues. The CDR3 reads CASSTTPVAEQFF. The DNA of the CDR3 is TGTGCCAGCAGTACTACTCCGGTGGCTGAGCAGTTCTTC.

The chain recombines TRBV7-6 with TRBJ2-2; D is possibly TRBD2 (6 bases). CDR3 length equals 16 residues. Germline CDR1 and CDR2: SGHVS and FNYEAQ. The germline V and J ends were trimmed by 5 bases and 4 bases, with 17 bases remaining between them. For the CDR3, the DNA is TGTGCCAGCAGCCGGGGGTTAGCGGAGGTCACCGGGGAGCTGTTTTTT. The encoded protein is CASSRGLAEVTGELFF.

This clone was observed once. The rearrangement uses TRBV24-1 and TRBJ2-3, with TRBD2 matching over 10 bases. CDR1 KGHDR and CDR2 SFDVKD come from the germline V gene. The CDR3 covers 17 residues. With V trimmed by 4 bases and J by 5 bases, 11 bases remained unmatched. CDR3 amino acids: CATSDRSGRANRDTQYF. The CDR3 nucleotides are TGTGCCACCAGTGACAGGAGCGGGAGGGCCAATAGAGATACGCAGTATTTT.

This rearrangement joins TRBV19 to TRBJ1-2, with 9 bases lining up with TRBD1. The germline gives CDR1 LNHDA, CDR2 SQIVND (reference sequence). Trimming removed 5 bases from V and 6 bases from J; junction bases left unmatched: 10. CDR3 size: 15 residues. CDR3 nucleotides: TGTGCCAGTAGTGTGGGACAGGGACAGGTGAATGGCTACACCTTC. The encoded protein is CASSVGQGQVNGYTF.

J is TRBJ2-5 and V is TRBV5-1, with a possible D match to TRBD2 (5 bases). The germline CDR1 and CDR2 sequences are SGHRS and YFSETQ. V lost 4 bases to trimming and J lost 1 base, with 11 bases between them. CDR3 length equals 14 residues. CDR3 protein: CASSIGGGQETQYF. CDR3 in DNA: TGCGCCAGCAGCATAGGAGGCGGCCAAGAGACCCAGTACTTC.

This rearrangement joins TRBV6-2 or TRBV6-3 to TRBJ2-1, with TRBD2 matching over 8 bases. Germline CDR1 reads MNHEY; CDR2 reads SVGEGT. V gave up 4 bases and J gave up 6 bases; unmatched junction bases: 11. The CDR3 runs to 16 residues. The CDR3 region is CASSSEPSLAGNEQFF. CDR3 sequence (DNA): TGTGCCAGCAGTTCCGAGCCTTCTCTAGCGGGCAATGAGCAGTTCTTC.

J is TRBJ2-1 and V is TRBV2, with D maybe TRBD2 (7 bases). The V gene's germline CDR1 is SNHLY and CDR2 FYNNEI. Trimming shortened V by 0 bases and J by 1 base, and 25 bases separated the two germline ends. The CDR3 is 21 residues long. The DNA of the CDR3 is TGTGCCAGCAGTGAAGCGCTTCTGGGGGGGCGCGGGAGAAGGTCCTACAATGAGCAGTTCTTC. It translates to CASSEALLGGRGRRSYNEQFF.

The rearrangement links TRBV7-7 to TRBJ2-2; 8 nucleotides line up with TRBD2. Germline V gene sequence: CDR1 SSHAT, CDR2 FNYEAQ (reference sequence). The CDR3 contains 16 residues. V was pared by 2 bases and J by 1 base, with 3 bases of the junction left unmatched. CDR3 nucleotides: TGTGCCAGCAGCTTACTAGCGGGCTGGAACACCGGGGAGCTGTTTTTT. Its protein product is CASSLLAGWNTGELFF. Combining the CDR3 with reference TRBV7-7 and TRBJ2-2 gives the whole variable domain GAGVSQSPRYKVTKRGQDVTLRCDPISSHATLYWYQQALGQGPEFLTYFNYEAQPDKSGLPSDRFSAERPEGSISTLTIQRTEQRDSAMYRCASSLLAGWNTGELFFGEGSRLTVL.

The CDR3 nucleotides read TGTGCCAGCAGCCCCAATAGCGGGAGTGGCACCGGGGAGCTGTTTTTT. Translation gives CASSPNSGSGTGELFF. The chain combines TRBV9 with TRBJ2-2; 9 positions match TRBD2. The V gene end was trimmed by 4 bases and the J gene end by 4 bases; junction bases not matched to a gene: 8. Germline CDR1 SGDLS, CDR2 YYNGEE. This CDR3 has 16 amino acids.

This clone has just a few counts. V gene TRBV5-4 combines with J gene TRBJ1-2, with D maybe TRBD1 (5 bases). The CDR3 runs to 13 residues. V was cut by 4 bases and J by 7 bases, with 14 bases left in between. CDR1 is SGHNT, CDR2 YYREEE, per germline (reference sequence). The CDR3 bases are TGTGCCAGCAGCACAGGTGAAGGACTTGGCTACACCTTC. It specifies CASSTGEGLGYTF. The full variable domain, in which reference TRBV5-4 and TRBJ1-2 provide the parts outside the CDR3, is ETGVTQSPTHLIKTRGQQVTLRCSSQSGHNTVSWYQQALGQGPQFIFQYYREEENGRGNFPPRFSGLQFPNYSSELNVNALELDDSALYLCASSTGEGLGYTFGSGTRLTVV.

The chain combines TRBV6-4 with TRBJ2-3; unclear D gene. CDR3 length: 15 amino acids. Germline V gene data show CDR1 as MRHNA and CDR2 as SNTAGT. The V end was cut by 6 bases, the J end by 2 bases, with 15 bases between. CDR3 sequence: CASSATNSLTDTQYF. As DNA, the CDR3 is TGTGCCAGCAGCGCTACCAACTCCCTCACAGATACGCAGTATTTT.

This clone has only one observation. This chain connects TRBV6-6 to TRBJ1-4; 8 bases are a match to TRBD1. CDR1 MNHNY and CDR2 SVGAGI come from the germline V gene (reference sequence). The CDR3 has 14 amino acids. The V segment lost 6 bases and the J segment 7 bases; nucleotides outside the gene matches: 7. CDR3 coding DNA: TGTGCCAGCAGCCACGGACAGGGAGGTGAAAAACTGTTTTTT. This sequence encodes CASSHGQGGEKLFF.